One and the same sample provided the 24 T cell receptor beta chains below, sequenced in a study of tumor and adjacent non-tumor tissue in lung cancer. TCRbeta libraries were built with three rounds of nested PCR, modified from ARM-PCR. One entry per CDR3 protein, called by TCRdb with MiXCR from the multiplex PCR reads. The table lists 65,000 to 70,000 distinct CDR3 sequences, 60% of them singletons, with 20% to 25% in the top ten. No cell sorting was done before RNA was extracted from the tissue. Sequenced input: lung tumor tissue. The receptors here all came from a man aged 50 to 59 with non-small cell lung cancer.

This clonotype was recorded a few times. A read error is possible here, since a much larger clone lies one base away. The chain carries TRBV30 and TRBJ2-3, with TRBD2 identical over 10 bases. The V and J ends lost 3 bases and 3 bases, in that order; junction bases with no gene match: 12. This CDR3 contains 17 residues. The V gene's germline CDR1 is GTSNPN and CDR2 SVGIG (reference sequence). CDR3 residues: CAWRNTSQGLATDTQYF. The DNA of the CDR3 is TGTGCCTGGAGAAATACTTCGCAGGGACTAGCGACAGATACGCAGTATTTT.

The chain employs TRBV4-2 and TRBJ2-1, with 10 bases that match TRBD1. The CDR3 consists of 18 residues. Trimming cost V 10 bases and J 7 bases; bases outside gene matches: 22. Germline V gives CDR1 LGHNA, CDR2 YNFKEQ. The CDR3 loop is CANCQPPGQGYSRNEQFF. DNA for the CDR3: TGTGCCAACTGCCAACCCCCGGGACAGGGGTATTCTAGAAATGAGCAGTTCTTC.

For this clonotype: At one boundary the junction diverges from the germline segment, which might be a read error. The chain couples TRBV6-1 to TRBJ2-2; 8 bases line up with TRBD1. This CDR3 comprises 17 residues. Germline values: CDR1 MNHNS, CDR2 SASEGT. CDR3 in DNA: TGTGCCAGCAGGCCCGGGACAGGTGGGCCCAATGGCGGGGAGCCGTTTTTT. Protein product: CASRPGTGGPNGGEPFF.

Notes on this clonotype: At one boundary the junction diverges from the germline segment, which might be a read error. The V and J genes are TRBV5-4 and TRBJ2-7, with 12 nucleotides matching TRBD1. There are 15 residues in the CDR3. Per germline, CDR1 SGHNT and CDR2 YYREEE (reference sequence). The CDR3 DNA follows: TGTGCCAGCAGCATAGGGGGACAGGGGGCCTACGGGCAGTACTTC. Translated, it gives CASSIGGQGAYGQYF.

This chain connects TRBV30 to TRBJ2-7; TRBD2 matches 10 bases. The J segment lost 5 bases and the V segment lost 3 bases, leaving 10 bases of the junction unmatched. The V gene's germline CDR1 is GTSNPN and CDR2 SVGIG (reference sequence). The CDR3 runs 15 residues. CDR3 bases: TGTGCCTGGAGCCAACTCGGAGCGGGAGGGCACGAGCAGTACTTC. Translating it yields CAWSQLGAGGHEQYF. Based on the CDR3 plus reference TRBV30 and TRBJ2-7, the full variable domain is SQTIHQWPATLVQPVGSPLSLECTVEGTSNPNLYWYRQAAGRGLQLLFYSVGIGQISSEVPQNLSASRPQDRQFILSSKKLLLSDSGFYLCAWSQLGAGGHEQYFGPGTRLTVT.

As to this clonotype: An end of the junction does not agree with germline; a read error may underlie this. The chain employs TRBV18 and TRBJ2-7, with D perhaps TRBD2 (5 bases). Germline V gene sequence: CDR1 KGHSH, CDR2 LQKENI. The CDR3 length is 14 residues. The CDR3 spells CAGSPAAGPYEQNF. The CDR3 bases are TGTGCCGGCTCACCAGCGGCAGGACCCTACGAGCAGAACTTC.

In this sample, this clonotype turned up many times. The V gene is TRBV10-2, the J gene TRBJ2-7; 8 nucleotides align to TRBD2. V shed 0 bases and J 7 bases; nucleotides not matched to a gene: 5. This CDR3 is built from 14 residues. From germline, CDR1 is WSHSY and CDR2 SAAADI. Here the CDR3 reads CASSESRIAGEQYF. Written as DNA, the CDR3 is TGCGCCAGCAGTGAGTCGAGAATAGCGGGGGAGCAGTACTTC.

The chain joins TRBV11-3 to TRBJ2-3, with 14 bases aligning to TRBD2. CDR3 length equals 18 residues. V dropped 5 bases and J dropped 2; count of bases not matched to a gene: 9. Per the germline V gene, CDR1 is SGHNT and CDR2 is YENEEA. CDR3 loop: CASSPGTSGRPDTDTQYF. The CDR3 coding sequence is TGTGCCAGCAGCCCCGGGACTAGCGGGAGACCTGACACAGATACGCAGTATTTT.

A note on this clonotype: A much more abundant neighbour one base away suggests this may be a read error. The J gene is TRBJ2-1, the V gene TRBV28; D ambiguous. CDR1 is MDHEN, CDR2 SYDVKM, per germline. This CDR3 contains 15 residues. The CDR3 spells CPSRKRVSGLNEQFF. CDR3 coding DNA: TGTCCCAGCAGGAAACGGGTCTCCGGCCTCAATGAGCAGTTCTTC.

This clonotype has at least ten counts. This chain links TRBV5-4 with TRBJ2-5, with D perhaps matching TRBD2 (6 bases). Germline CDR1 reads SGHNT; CDR2 reads YYREEE (reference sequence). V was clipped by 3 bases and J by 5 bases, with 20 bases between them. This CDR3 has 16 residues. Here the CDR3 DNA reads TGTGCCAGCAGCTCTGGAGGGACCGGGACTGGGGAGACCCAGTACTTC. Translation gives CASSSGGTGTGETQYF.

Concerning this clonotype: One end of the junction does not line up with germline, which may come from a read error. This chain's CDR3 is CASGGDNTYNEEFF. The DNA of the CDR3 is TGCGCCAGCGGGGGGGACAATACTTACAATGAGGAGTTCTTC. The chain joins TRBV10-1 to TRBJ2-1, with D perhaps TRBD2 (7 bases). Per germline, CDR1 WNHNN and CDR2 SYGVQD (reference sequence). CDR3 length equals 14 residues.

This clonotype was recorded at least ten times. The gene calls are TRBV11-2 and TRBJ2-5; 7 bases map to TRBD2. J was trimmed by 3 bases and V by 5 bases; bases with no gene match: 6. Germline CDR1 is SGHAT and CDR2 is FQNNGV. The CDR3 loop spans 14 amino acids. CDR3 protein: CASSLRLAEETQYF. In DNA form, the CDR3 reads TGTGCCAGCAGCCTAAGACTAGCAGAAGAGACCCAGTACTTC.

This chain connects TRBV29-1 to TRBJ1-1; no firm D call. Germline V gene data show CDR1 as SQVTM and CDR2 as ANQGSEA. V dropped 6 bases and J dropped 4 bases, with 18 bases sitting between them. CDR3 length: 14 amino acids. In nucleotides, the CDR3 is TGCAGCGTGGAAACCGGGTCATCGAGCACTGAAGCTTTCTTT. It codes for CSVETGSSSTEAFF.

Concerning this clonotype itself: The junction differs from germline at one of its ends, possibly a read error. The chain is built from TRBV6-1 and TRBJ2-7; 9 bases are shared with TRBD2. This CDR3 region has 14 residues. Per germline, CDR1 MNHNS and CDR2 SASEGT. CDR3 DNA sequence: TGTACCAGCAGTGAAGTAGCGGGAGAGTTCGGACAGTACTTC. Its translation is CTSSEVAGEFGQYF.

The J gene is TRBJ2-1, the V gene TRBV29-1; D gene ambiguous. The germline gives CDR1 SQVTM, CDR2 ANQGSEA. Deletions cut 5 bases from V and 12 bases from J, with 17 bases between. CDR3 size: 12 residues. CDR3 sequence: CSVLRVGNGQFF. CDR3 sequence (DNA): TGCAGCGTTCTTAGGGTTGGCAACGGGCAGTTCTTC.

The rearrangement uses TRBV29-1 and TRBJ2-7; TRBD2 might be the D (5 bases). CDR3 length: 12 residues. Germline loops: CDR1 SQVTM, CDR2 ANQGSEA. Trimming pared 2 bases from V and 6 bases from J, leaving 11 bases between. CDR3 sequence (DNA): TGCAGCGTTGAAAGTGACTATAGCGAGCAGTACTTC. Translation gives CSVESDYSEQYF.

At least ten counts were recorded for this clonotype. The chain recombines TRBV11-3 with TRBJ2-7, with unresolved D. CDR1 SGHNT and CDR2 YENEEA come from the germline V gene. The CDR3 is 15 residues long. With 0 bases removed from V and 2 bases from J, the gap between germline ends came to 11 bases. DNA for the CDR3: TGTGCCAGCAGCTTAGATACCGGATCCACCTACGAGCAGTACTTC. As protein: CASSLDTGSTYEQYF.

V gene TRBV5-1 combines with J gene TRBJ2-7, with no clear D. CDR3 length equals 15 residues. Trimming took 6 bases from V and 0 from J, leaving 16 bases between them. Per germline, CDR1 SGHRS and CDR2 YFSETQ. The CDR3 coding sequence is TGCGCCAGCAAATCGAGTAAGCAAAGCTCCTACGAGCAGTACTTC. Translation gives CASKSSKQSSYEQYF.

The rearrangement joins TRBV20-1 to TRBJ2-7; D tentatively fits TRBD1 or TRBD2 (6 bases each). There are 14 residues in the CDR3. In germline, CDR1 is DFQATT, CDR2 SNEGSKA (reference sequence). Trimming stripped 5 bases from V and 2 bases from J, with 16 bases between. Here the CDR3 DNA reads TGCAGTGCTCCTCGTCGGGGGCCAACCTACGAGCAGTACTTC. Translated: CSAPRRGPTYEQYF.

The chain couples TRBV5-1 to TRBJ1-6, with D possibly TRBD1 on 6 matching bases. Trimming took off 4 bases at V and 5 bases at J, with 13 bases between the two ends. The germline V gene has CDR1 SGHRS and CDR2 YFSETQ. There are 15 residues in the CDR3. CDR3: CASSLQQGNNSPLHF. DNA for the CDR3: TGCGCCAGCAGCCTCCAACAGGGAAATAATTCACCCCTCCACTTT.

The V and J genes are TRBV12-5 and TRBJ2-1; the D gene could be TRBD1 or TRBD2 (5 bases each). V was clipped by 4 bases and J by 0 bases, with 16 bases between them. Looked up from germline, CDR1 is LGHNT and CDR2 is FRNRAP. CDR3 size: 17 residues. In DNA form, the CDR3 reads TGTGCTAGTGGTTACCCCCCCCCTGGGGGCTCCTACAATGAGCAGTTCTTC. Residues: CASGYPPPGGSYNEQFF.

This clonotype has a single count. The conserved phenylalanine or tryptophan normally closing the CDR3 is absent here, so this likely arose from a read error. The limits of the CDR3 on the DNA are not certain, so only TCRdb's listed CDR3 is given. The CDR3 loop is CVSSFQGRPGEMFS. This chain connects TRBV11-1 to TRBJ2-2; the table's D gene call, TRBD1, was not cross checked with the DNA. Germline values: CDR1 SGHAT, CDR2 FQDESV (reference sequence). Counting both end residues, the CDR3 totals 14 amino acids.

Turning to this clonotype: An end of the junction does not agree with germline; a read error may underlie this. The chain links TRBV7-8 to TRBJ1-1; 8 bases are shared with TRBD1. The CDR3 spans 13 residues. Germline lookup yields CDR1 SGHVS and CDR2 FQNEAQ. This chain's CDR3 is CPSNSGQGFEAFF. In DNA, the CDR3 is TGTCCCAGCAACTCAGGACAGGGATTTGAAGCTTTCTTT.

A note on this clonotype: The junction shows a germline mismatch at one end, possibly a read error. The chain links TRBV5-1 to TRBJ2-1; TRBD2 aligns across 9 bases. Germline V lookup: CDR1 SGHRS, CDR2 YFSETQ. The CDR3 covers 16 residues. The CDR3 nucleotides read TGCGTCAGCAGTCAGGGCGGGAGGGGGTACTACAATGAGCAGTTCTTC. Protein sequence: CVSSQGGRGYYNEQFF.